The following is a T cell receptor (beta chain) sequence with its context. Its target is unknown. The data derive from a study of post-analysis software for immune sequencing data. Study at large: Courses of disease covered relapsing-remitting, secondary progressive and progressive-relapsing multiple sclerosis. Study observations and caveats: Five or six TRBV segments, TRBV5-6, TRBV5-1 and TRBV20-1 among them, were found more frequent in patients than controls. Significantly decreased normalized Chao1 diversity was recorded for multiple sclerosis patients relative to controls. The F measure placed samples prepared in the same batch into strongly shared clusters.

Incorporated into the TCR beta cDNA libraries were unique molecular identifiers, which served to reduce PCR and sequencing biases. The T cell input of about 0.9 to 11 million gave roughly 500,000 cDNA molecules. Each CDR3 protein is one row after TCRdb ran MiXCR on the PCR reads. The repertoire holds around 440,000 distinct CDR3 sequences, less than 45% seen once, with roughly an eighth in the top ten. Germline V gives CDR1 MNHEY, CDR2 SVGAGI. V lost 0 bases to trimming and J lost 5 bases; unmatched junction nucleotides: 5. This CDR3 comprises 15 residues. The source material was blood. This TCR came from a girl aged 5-17 years with multiple sclerosis. This chain links TRBV6-5 with TRBJ2-3; the match to TRBD1 covers 7 bases. The CDR3 DNA reads as TGTGCCAGCAGTTACTCGTACAGGGGAGAAGATACGCAGTATTTT. This sequence encodes CASSYSYRGEDTQYF.